These 29 T cell receptor beta chains came from one sample sequenced in a study of a mutant IDH1 vaccine in newly diagnosed glioma. The time point denotes: week 35, safety follow-up. Each vaccine dose was 300 ug of mutant IDH1 20-mer peptide, with topical imiquimod. Produced via immunoSEQ multiplex PCR; TCRdb's table is partial and in-frame only. Among about 26,000 clones listed, 83% were seen once. The antigens these receptors bind are not known. Material: PBMCs, obtained from a glioma patient whose treatment included an IDH1 peptide vaccine. The receptors were sampled from a man younger than 40 with glioma.

The rearrangement joins TRBV20-1 to TRBJ2-7; TRBD1 aligns across 8 bases. Germline CDR1 DFQATT, CDR2 SNEGSKA (reference sequence). This CDR3 spans 11 amino acids. Trimming removed 5 bases from V and 7 bases from J; junction bases left unmatched: 4. The CDR3 spells CSARDRLEQYF. The CDR3 DNA follows: TGCAGTGCTCGGGACAGGTTGGAGCAGTACTTC.

This clone appeared a few times. The V and J genes are TRBV30 and TRBJ1-1; D unclear. Trimming shortened V by 4 bases and J by 0 bases, and 9 bases separated the two germline ends. Germline CDR1 reads GTSNPN; CDR2 reads SVGIG (reference sequence). CDR3 length: 13 amino acids. The CDR3 reads CAWNVAMNTEAFF. Here the CDR3 DNA reads TGTGCCTGGAATGTGGCCATGAACACTGAAGCTTTCTTT.

The rearrangement uses TRBV4-1 and TRBJ1-5; 7 bases line up with TRBD1. The V and J ends lost 3 bases and 6 bases, in that order; junction bases with no gene match: 8. Germline V gene lookup returns CDR1 MGHRA and CDR2 YSYEKL. The CDR3 spans 15 residues. The CDR3 loop reads CASSQVRGPSQPQHF. CDR3 nucleotides: TGCGCCAGCAGCCAGGTTAGGGGGCCGTCTCAGCCCCAGCATTTT.

J is TRBJ2-7 and V is TRBV5-1; D perhaps matches TRBD2 (6 bases). CDR1 is SGHRS, CDR2 YFSETQ, per germline. V gave up 1 base and J gave up 5 bases, with 16 bases separating them. The CDR3 spans 15 residues. The CDR3 sequence is CASSLSPGTPDEQYF. The CDR3 DNA sequence: TGCGCCAGCAGCTTGTCCCCGGGGACTCCGGACGAGCAGTACTTC.

The chain employs TRBV18 and TRBJ1-6; a weak D match, TRBD1 (5 bases). This CDR3 has 13 residues. V was clipped by 8 bases and J by 12 bases, with 17 bases between them. Germline V gene sequence: CDR1 KGHSH, CDR2 LQKENI. DNA for the CDR3: TGTGCCAGCACCCGGGGTGGGGACGGACCCCTCCACTTT. Amino acid sequence: CASTRGGDGPLHF.

The count of this clone is one. The chain links TRBV7-9 to TRBJ2-3, with D tentatively TRBD2 (6 bases). The length of the CDR3 is 17 residues. Between the trimmed V and J ends, which lost 2 bases and 4 bases, there was a span of 19 bases. The V gene's germline CDR1 is SEHNR and CDR2 FQNEAQ (reference sequence). DNA of the CDR3: TGTGCCAGCAGCTTAAGCTTTAGCGGTCCTGCCCCAGATACGCAGTATTTT. It codes for CASSLSFSGPAPDTQYF.

The chain links TRBV11-2 to TRBJ2-2, with TRBD2 matching over 9 bases. CDR1 is SGHAT and CDR2 is FQNNGV in the germline V gene. The V gene end was trimmed by 5 bases and the J gene end by 1 base; junction bases not matched to a gene: 5. The CDR3 covers 16 residues. Written as DNA, the CDR3 is TGTGCCAGCAGCCCTACTAGCGGGCTGAACACCGGGGAGCTGTTTTTT. It codes for CASSPTSGLNTGELFF.

The chain has TRBV30 and TRBJ2-7; TRBD1 agrees at 11 bases. There are 12 residues in the CDR3. Germline V CDR1 and CDR2: GTSNPN, SVGIG (reference sequence). With V trimmed by 7 bases and J by 2 bases, 1 base remained unmatched. CDR3 DNA sequence: TGTGCCTCGGGACAGGGGGCCTACGAGCAGTACTTC. It translates to CASGQGAYEQYF. Combining the CDR3 with reference TRBV30 and TRBJ2-7 gives the whole variable domain SQTIHQWPATLVQPVGSPLSLECTVEGTSNPNLYWYRQAAGRGLQLLFYSVGIGQISSEVPQNLSASRPQDRQFILSSKKLLLSDSGFYLCASGQGAYEQYFGPGTRLTVT.

The chain joins TRBV2 to TRBJ1-6; D unresolved. The germline V gene has CDR1 SNHLY and CDR2 FYNNEI. The CDR3 contains 13 residues. Trimming stripped 8 bases from V and 9 bases from J, with 14 bases between. The CDR3 coding sequence is TGTGCCAGCGTAGCCTCGAGGAGTTCACCCCTCCACTTT. Translation: CASVASRSSPLHF. Supplemented by reference TRBV2 and TRBJ1-6, the full variable domain reads EPEVTQTPSHQVTQMGQEVILRCVPISNHLYFYWYRQILGQKVEFLVSFYNNEISEKSEIFDDQFSVERPDGSNFTLKIRSTKLEDSAMYFCASVASRSSPLHFGNGTRLTVT.

The chain employs TRBV25-1 and TRBJ2-7; maybe TRBD2 (6 bases). In germline, CDR1 is MGHDK, CDR2 SYGVNS. The V end was cut by 1 base, the J end by 2 bases, with 12 bases between. This CDR3 is built from 15 residues. The CDR3 region is CASSEFGGIAYEQYF. CDR3 nucleotide sequence: TGTGCCAGCAGTGAATTCGGCGGGATAGCCTACGAGCAGTACTTC.

The V call is TRBV7-2, the J call TRBJ2-7, with D possibly matching TRBD2 (6 bases). The CDR3 runs 16 residues. Germline CDR1 reads SGHTA; CDR2 reads FQGNSA. V lost 4 bases to trimming and J lost 3 bases, with 19 bases between them. The CDR3 DNA reads TGTGCCAGCAGCTCCCTGGGGGGACCCACCTTCTACGAGCAGTACTTC. As protein: CASSSLGGPTFYEQYF.

This rearrangement joins TRBV6-5 to TRBJ1-2; D ambiguous. CDR1 is MNHEY, CDR2 SVGAGI, per germline. The CDR3 sequence is 11 residues long. The V end was cut by 8 bases, the J end by 7 bases, with 11 bases between. The DNA of the CDR3 is TGTGCCAGCTGGGTGAGAGGTGGCTACACCTTC. Protein product: CASWVRGGYTF.

This rearrangement joins TRBV30 to TRBJ1-1, with a weak D call TRBD1 (5 bases). V was pared by 0 bases and J by 5 bases, with 13 bases between. Germline CDR1 GTSNPN, CDR2 SVGIG (reference sequence). This CDR3 spans 14 amino acids. CDR3 DNA: TGTGCCTGGAGTGTACTGGTCGGGGGGACTGAAGCTTTCTTT. As protein: CAWSVLVGGTEAFF.

The chain joins TRBV27 to TRBJ2-1, with 8 bases aligning to TRBD1. Trimming at V came to 5 bases and at J to 0 bases, leaving 6 bases not matched to a gene. Germline-derived CDR1 and CDR2 are MNHEY and SMNVEV (reference sequence). This CDR3 comprises 16 residues. CDR3 sequence: CASSDEQGDSYNEQFF. The CDR3 DNA follows: TGTGCCAGCAGTGACGAACAGGGGGACTCCTACAATGAGCAGTTCTTC.

This rearrangement joins TRBV4-1 to TRBJ2-5, with D maybe TRBD1 (6 bases). Germline values: CDR1 MGHRA, CDR2 YSYEKL. The CDR3 has 15 amino acids. Between the trimmed V and J ends, which lost 4 bases and 2 bases, there was a span of 14 bases. The CDR3 coding sequence is TGCGCCAGCAGCCCTCCGGACAGACAACAAGAGACCCAGTACTTC. Amino acid sequence: CASSPPDRQQETQYF.

This clone was seen once. The chain carries TRBV7-3 and TRBJ2-3, with TRBD1 identical over 7 bases. The CDR3 is made up of 13 amino acids. Germline V gene sequence: CDR1 SGHTA, CDR2 FQGTGA. Trimming removed 5 bases from V and 6 bases from J; junction bases left unmatched: 5. The DNA of the CDR3 is TGTGCCAGCAGCCGCAGGGGGTCGGATACGCAGTATTTT. Its protein product is CASSRRGSDTQYF.

This clone was counted a single time. The chain joins TRBV4-3 to TRBJ2-1; 7 nucleotides line up with TRBD2. The CDR3 has 15 amino acids. CDR1 and CDR2 from the germline V gene are LGHNA and YSLEER. J was trimmed by 4 bases and V by 0 bases; bases with no gene match: 3. The CDR3 DNA reads as TGCGCCAGCAGCCAAGAAGCTAGCGGTTACAATGAGCAGTTCTTC. Its protein product is CASSQEASGYNEQFF.

The rearrangement links TRBV5-1 to TRBJ2-3, with D possibly being TRBD1 (6 bases). V lost 8 bases to trimming and J lost 2 bases, with 21 bases between them. CDR1 and CDR2 from the germline V gene are SGHRS and YFSETQ. The CDR3 runs 16 residues. This CDR3 reads CASQWTAGADTDTQYF. The CDR3 bases are TGCGCCAGTCAATGGACCGCAGGGGCCGACACAGATACGCAGTATTTT.

The chain carries TRBV27 and TRBJ1-2, with D perhaps matching TRBD1 (6 bases). CDR1 is MNHEY and CDR2 is SMNVEV in the germline V gene (reference sequence). There are 12 residues in the CDR3. Trimming left V 10 bases short and J 7 bases short, with 16 bases between. CDR3 in amino acids: CANSGGGGGYTF. CDR3 nucleotides: TGTGCCAACTCGGGAGGGGGTGGTGGCTACACCTTC.

The chain links TRBV6-1 to TRBJ2-7; D is ambiguous. The CDR3 extends over 14 amino acids. Germline values: CDR1 MNHNS, CDR2 SASEGT. V was cut by 3 bases and J by 7 bases, with 16 bases left in between. CDR3 nucleotide sequence: TGTGCCAGCAGTGAGGCCGACGGAGACGGGGAGCAGTACTTC. Translation gives CASSEADGDGEQYF.

The chain combines TRBV7-2 with TRBJ2-3, with D unresolved. Germline values: CDR1 SGHTA, CDR2 FQGNSA. The germline V and J ends were trimmed by 1 base and 2 bases, with 4 bases remaining between them. There are 13 residues in the CDR3. The CDR3 nucleotides are TGTGCCAGCAGCTTAGAAGACACAGATACGCAGTATTTT. This translates into CASSLEDTDTQYF.

The chain employs TRBV2 and TRBJ2-7, with 9 bases matching TRBD2. The V gene end was trimmed by 2 bases and the J gene end by 2 bases; junction bases not matched to a gene: 4. Germline V gives CDR1 SNHLY, CDR2 FYNNEI. CDR3 size: 15 residues. The CDR3 reads CASSEKASGTYEQYF. CDR3 DNA: TGTGCCAGCAGTGAAAAGGCTAGCGGGACCTACGAGCAGTACTTC.

The V call is TRBV2, the J call TRBJ1-5; D may be TRBD1 (5 bases). The CDR3 runs to 14 residues. Germline lookup yields CDR1 SNHLY and CDR2 FYNNEI. The V end was cut by 4 bases, the J end by 3 bases, with 10 bases between. CDR3 in amino acids: CASSGRGSNQPQHF. In DNA, the CDR3 is TGTGCCAGCAGTGGAAGGGGCTCCAATCAGCCCCAGCATTTT.

The rearrangement links TRBV7-2 to TRBJ2-5; possibly TRBD1 or TRBD2 for D (5 bases each). Trimming removed 3 bases from V and 6 bases from J, with 14 bases in between. CDR3 size: 14 residues. Germline V lookup: CDR1 SGHTA, CDR2 FQGNSA. CDR3 DNA: TGTGCCAGCAGCTTGCGGCGTGGGGACCAGACCCAGTACTTC. Translation gives CASSLRRGDQTQYF.

The chain recombines TRBV4-1 with TRBJ2-7, with D possibly TRBD2 on 5 matching bases. The CDR3 has 13 residues. Germline-derived CDR1 and CDR2 are MGHRA and YSYEKL. Trimming cost V 4 bases and J 0 bases, with 7 bases left between them. The DNA for the CDR3 is TGCGCCAGCAGCCTCCGGGACTCCTACGAGCAGTACTTC. Residues: CASSLRDSYEQYF.

CDR3 nucleotides: TGTGCCAGCAGCTTAGTCCGTCCGGTTAGCGATGGCTACACCTTC. Protein sequence: CASSLVRPVSDGYTF. The rearrangement joins TRBV7-2 to TRBJ1-2, with no clear D. CDR3 length: 15 amino acids. Germline CDR1 SGHTA, CDR2 FQGNSA. The germline V and J ends were trimmed by 1 base and 6 bases, with 15 bases remaining between them. The variable domain in full, completed from reference TRBV7-2 and TRBJ1-2, reads GAGVSQSPSNKVTEKGKDVELRCDPISGHTALYWYRQSLGQGLEFLIYFQGNSAPDKSGLPSDRFSAERTGGSVSTLTIQRTQQEDSAVYLCASSLVRPVSDGYTFGSGTRLTVV.

CDR3 protein: CASSTGTENEKLFF. DNA of the CDR3: TGTGCCAGCAGCACCGGGACGGAAAATGAAAAACTGTTTTTT. The V and J genes are TRBV9 and TRBJ1-4; a weak D match, TRBD1 (5 bases). This CDR3 spans 14 amino acids. V lost 4 bases and J 5 bases, leaving 12 bases between the germline ends. The germline V gene encodes CDR1 SGDLS and CDR2 YYNGEE.

This clone was observed a single time. The V gene is TRBV6-5, the J gene TRBJ1-6, with unresolved D. CDR1 is MNHEY and CDR2 is SVGAGI in the germline V gene. This CDR3 has 15 amino acids. V was clipped by 1 base and J by 13 bases, with 17 bases between them. The CDR3 DNA reads as TGTGCCAGCAGTTACTGGGAGGGAGGCCCGGGGCCCCTCCACTTT. Protein sequence: CASSYWEGGPGPLHF.

This sequence joins TRBV4-1 and TRBJ1-5; no clear D. Germline CDR1 is MGHRA and CDR2 is YSYEKL. CDR3 size: 13 residues. Trimming took 3 bases from V and 10 from J, leaving 13 bases between them. The CDR3 DNA is TGCGCCAGCAGCCAGGGCATTGGTACACCCCAGCATTTT. Translation: CASSQGIGTPQHF.